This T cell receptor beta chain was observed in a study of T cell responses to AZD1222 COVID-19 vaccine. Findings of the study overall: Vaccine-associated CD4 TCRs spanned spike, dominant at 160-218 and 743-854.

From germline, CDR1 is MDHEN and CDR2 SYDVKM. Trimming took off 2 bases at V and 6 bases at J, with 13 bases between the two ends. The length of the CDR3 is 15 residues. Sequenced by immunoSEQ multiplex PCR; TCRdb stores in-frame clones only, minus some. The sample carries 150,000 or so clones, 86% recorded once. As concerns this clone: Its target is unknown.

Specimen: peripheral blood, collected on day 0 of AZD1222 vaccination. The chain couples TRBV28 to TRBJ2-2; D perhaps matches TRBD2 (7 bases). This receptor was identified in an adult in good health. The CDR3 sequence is CASSLVGGPPGELFF. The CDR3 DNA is TGTGCCAGCAGTTTAGTGGGGGGGCCGCCCGGGGAGCTGTTTTTT. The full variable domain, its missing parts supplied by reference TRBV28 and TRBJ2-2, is DVKVTQSSRYLVKRTGEKVFLECVQDMDHENMFWYRQDPGLGLRLIYFSYDVKMKEKGDIPEGYSVSREKKERFSLILESASTNQTSMYLCASSLVGGPPGELFFGEGSRLTVL.